This T cell receptor (beta chain) was sequenced in a study of T cell repertoires in cytomegalovirus infection. Study-level information: Indications came from public TCR beta signatures; they pointed to CMV infection and to a matching HLA type.

Broader study findings: Dominating the ex vivo response were TCR beta clonotypes that were CMV-specific and HLA-C-restricted.

Trimming removed 1 base from V and 5 bases from J; junction bases left unmatched: 6. The germline V gene encodes CDR1 MNHEY and CDR2 SVGAGI. The CDR3 covers 16 residues. This clonotype was seen a handful of times. The target antigen is unknown. Each CDR3 protein is one row after TCRdb ran MiXCR on the reads. The repertoire holds 750,000 to 950,000 distinct CDR3 sequences, with about 27% as singletons. This TCR was sampled from a human donor in good health (CMV status not recorded). Some clones in this sample may be carry-over from other donors' samples. This specimen consisted of cultured CD8+ T cells from PBMCs, obtained from culture after CMV antigen stimulation. The rearrangement links TRBV6-5 to TRBJ2-1, with 9 bases that match TRBD2. The chain's CDR3 is CASSYFLAGGNNEQFF. The CDR3 nucleotides read TGTGCCAGCAGTTACTTCCTTGCGGGGGGGAACAATGAGCAGTTCTTC.